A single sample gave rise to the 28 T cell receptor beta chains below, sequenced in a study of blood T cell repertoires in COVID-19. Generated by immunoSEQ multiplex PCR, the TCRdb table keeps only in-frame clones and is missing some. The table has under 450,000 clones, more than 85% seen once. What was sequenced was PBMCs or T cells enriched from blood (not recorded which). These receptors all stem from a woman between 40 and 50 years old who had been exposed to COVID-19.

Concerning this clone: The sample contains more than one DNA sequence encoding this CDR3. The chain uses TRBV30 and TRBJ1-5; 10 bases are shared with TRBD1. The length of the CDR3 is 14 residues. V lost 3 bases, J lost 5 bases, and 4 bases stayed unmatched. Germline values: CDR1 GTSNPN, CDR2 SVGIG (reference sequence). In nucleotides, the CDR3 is TGTGCCTGGAGCGTGGGACAGGGGTATCAGCCCCAGCATTTT. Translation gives CAWSVGQGYQPQHF.

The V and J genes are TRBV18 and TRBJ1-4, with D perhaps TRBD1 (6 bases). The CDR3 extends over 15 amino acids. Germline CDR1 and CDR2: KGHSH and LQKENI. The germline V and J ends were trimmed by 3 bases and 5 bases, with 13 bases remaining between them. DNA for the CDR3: TGTGCCAGCTCACCTCCCGGACAGAGGAATGAAAAACTGTTTTTT. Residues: CASSPPGQRNEKLFF.

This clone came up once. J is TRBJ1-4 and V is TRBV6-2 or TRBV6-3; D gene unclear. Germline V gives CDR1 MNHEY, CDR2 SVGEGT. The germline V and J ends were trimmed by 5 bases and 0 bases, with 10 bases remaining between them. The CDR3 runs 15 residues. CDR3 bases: TGTGCCAGCAGTCAGGAAGGTGCAACTAATGAAAAACTGTTTTTT. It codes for CASSQEGATNEKLFF.

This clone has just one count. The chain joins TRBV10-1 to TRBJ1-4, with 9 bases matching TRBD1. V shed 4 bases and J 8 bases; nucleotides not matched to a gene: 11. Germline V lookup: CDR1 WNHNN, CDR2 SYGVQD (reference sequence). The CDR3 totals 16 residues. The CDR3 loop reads CASSVIPDRGNEKLFF. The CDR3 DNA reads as TGCGCCAGCAGTGTCATCCCGGACAGGGGCAACGAAAAACTGTTTTTT.

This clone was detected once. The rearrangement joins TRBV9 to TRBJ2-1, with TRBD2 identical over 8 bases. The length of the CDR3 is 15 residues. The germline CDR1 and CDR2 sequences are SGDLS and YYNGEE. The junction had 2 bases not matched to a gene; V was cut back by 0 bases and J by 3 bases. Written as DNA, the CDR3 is TGTGCCAGCAGCGTAGCCGGGGGGGACTACAATGAGCAGTTCTTC. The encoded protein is CASSVAGGDYNEQFF.

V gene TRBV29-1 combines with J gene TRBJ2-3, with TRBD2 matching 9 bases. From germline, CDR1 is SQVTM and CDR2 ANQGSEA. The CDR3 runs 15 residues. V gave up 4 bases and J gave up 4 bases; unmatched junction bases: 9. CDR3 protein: CSVAGGGRASDTQYF. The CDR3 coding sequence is TGCAGCGTTGCGGGTGGCGGGAGGGCCTCAGATACGCAGTATTTT.

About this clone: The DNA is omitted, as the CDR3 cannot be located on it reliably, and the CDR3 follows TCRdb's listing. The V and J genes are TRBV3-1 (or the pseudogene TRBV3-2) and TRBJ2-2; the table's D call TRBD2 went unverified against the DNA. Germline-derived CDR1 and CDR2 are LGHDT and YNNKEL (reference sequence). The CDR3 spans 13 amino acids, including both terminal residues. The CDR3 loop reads CASSLKGAGSCFF.

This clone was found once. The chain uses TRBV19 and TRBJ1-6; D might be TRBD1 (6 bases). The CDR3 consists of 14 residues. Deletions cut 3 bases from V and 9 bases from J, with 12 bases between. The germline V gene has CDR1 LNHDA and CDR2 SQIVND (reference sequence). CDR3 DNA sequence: TGTGCCAGTAGTATGGCACAGGGCAGTTCACCCCTCCACTTT. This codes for CASSMAQGSSPLHF.

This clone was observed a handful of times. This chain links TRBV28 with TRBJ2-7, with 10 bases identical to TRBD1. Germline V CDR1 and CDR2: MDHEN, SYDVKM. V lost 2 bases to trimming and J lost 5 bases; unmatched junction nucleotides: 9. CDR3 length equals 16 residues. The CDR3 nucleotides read TGTGCCAGCAGTTTAGCAACCGGACAGGGGGTAAACGAGCAGTACTTC. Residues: CASSLATGQGVNEQYF.

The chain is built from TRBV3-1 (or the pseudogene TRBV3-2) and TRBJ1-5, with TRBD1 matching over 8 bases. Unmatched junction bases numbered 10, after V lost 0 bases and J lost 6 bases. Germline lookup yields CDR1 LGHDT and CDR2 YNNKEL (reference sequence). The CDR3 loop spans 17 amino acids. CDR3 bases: TGTGCCAGCAGCCAAGATATATGGGGACAGGTCAGTCAGCCCCAGCATTTT. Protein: CASSQDIWGQVSQPQHF.

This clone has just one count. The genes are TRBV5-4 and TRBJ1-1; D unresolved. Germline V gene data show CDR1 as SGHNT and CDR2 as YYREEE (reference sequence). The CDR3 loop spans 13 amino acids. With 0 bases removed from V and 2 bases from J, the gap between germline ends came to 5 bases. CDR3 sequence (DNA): TGTGCCAGCAGCTTGGGCAGTAACACTGAAGCTTTCTTT. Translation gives CASSLGSNTEAFF.

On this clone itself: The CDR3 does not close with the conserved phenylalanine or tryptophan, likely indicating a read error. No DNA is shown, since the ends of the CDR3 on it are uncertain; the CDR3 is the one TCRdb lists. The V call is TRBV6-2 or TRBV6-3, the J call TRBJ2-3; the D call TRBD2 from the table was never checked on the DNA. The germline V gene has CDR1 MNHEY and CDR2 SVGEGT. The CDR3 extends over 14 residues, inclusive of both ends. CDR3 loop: CASSNPPGLAGGLV.

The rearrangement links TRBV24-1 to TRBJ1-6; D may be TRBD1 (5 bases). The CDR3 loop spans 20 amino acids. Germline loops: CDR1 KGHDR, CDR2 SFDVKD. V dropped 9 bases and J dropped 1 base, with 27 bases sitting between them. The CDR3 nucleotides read TGTGCCACCCACGGGCCGGCCCCTCACAGGCGTAGTTCCTATAATTCACCCCTCCACTTT. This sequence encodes CATHGPAPHRRSSYNSPLHF.

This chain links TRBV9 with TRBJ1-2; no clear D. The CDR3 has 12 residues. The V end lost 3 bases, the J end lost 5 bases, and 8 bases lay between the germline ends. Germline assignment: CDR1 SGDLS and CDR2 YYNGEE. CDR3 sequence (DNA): TGTGCCAGCAGCGCGTCGGGATATGGCTACACCTTC. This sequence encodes CASSASGYGYTF.

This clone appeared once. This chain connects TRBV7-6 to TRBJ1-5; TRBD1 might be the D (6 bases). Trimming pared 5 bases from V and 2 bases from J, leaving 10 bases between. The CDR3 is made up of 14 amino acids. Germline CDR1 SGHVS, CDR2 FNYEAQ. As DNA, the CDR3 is TGTGCCAGCAGCCAGGACAGTGGCAATCAGCCCCAGCATTTT. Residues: CASSQDSGNQPQHF.

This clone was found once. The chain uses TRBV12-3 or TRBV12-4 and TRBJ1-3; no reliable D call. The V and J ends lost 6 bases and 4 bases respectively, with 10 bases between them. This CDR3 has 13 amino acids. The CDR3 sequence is CASSPASGNTIYF. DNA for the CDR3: TGTGCCAGCAGCCCCGCGAGCGGAAACACCATATATTTT.

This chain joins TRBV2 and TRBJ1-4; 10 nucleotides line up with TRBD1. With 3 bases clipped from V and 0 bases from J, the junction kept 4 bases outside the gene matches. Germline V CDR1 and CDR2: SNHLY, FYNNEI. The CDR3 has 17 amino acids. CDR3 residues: CASSDRDRGATNEKLFF. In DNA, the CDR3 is TGTGCCAGCAGTGACCGGGACAGGGGCGCAACTAATGAAAAACTGTTTTTT. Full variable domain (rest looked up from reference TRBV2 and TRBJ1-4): EPEVTQTPSHQVTQMGQEVILRCVPISNHLYFYWYRQILGQKVEFLVSFYNNEISEKSEIFDDQFSVERPDGSNFTLKIRSTKLEDSAMYFCASSDRDRGATNEKLFFGSGTQLSVL.

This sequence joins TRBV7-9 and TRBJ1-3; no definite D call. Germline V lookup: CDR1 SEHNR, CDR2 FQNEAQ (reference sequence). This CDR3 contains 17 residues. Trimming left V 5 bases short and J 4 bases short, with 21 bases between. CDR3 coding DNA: TGTGCCAGCAGCACTGATTATCGGGGTTCGTCCGGAAACACCATATATTTT. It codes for CASSTDYRGSSGNTIYF. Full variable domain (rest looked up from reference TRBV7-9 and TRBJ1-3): DTGVSQNPRHKITKRGQNVTFRCDPISEHNRLYWYRQTLGQGPEFLTYFQNEAQLEKSRLLSDRFSAERPKGSFSTLEIQRTEQGDSAMYLCASSTDYRGSSGNTIYFGEGSWLTVV.

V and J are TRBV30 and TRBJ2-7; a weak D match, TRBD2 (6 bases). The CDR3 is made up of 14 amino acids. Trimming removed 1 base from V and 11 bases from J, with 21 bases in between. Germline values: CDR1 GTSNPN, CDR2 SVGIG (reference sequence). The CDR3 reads CAWSGRDWRGSKYF. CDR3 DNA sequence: TGTGCCTGGAGTGGGAGGGACTGGAGAGGGTCGAAGTACTTC.

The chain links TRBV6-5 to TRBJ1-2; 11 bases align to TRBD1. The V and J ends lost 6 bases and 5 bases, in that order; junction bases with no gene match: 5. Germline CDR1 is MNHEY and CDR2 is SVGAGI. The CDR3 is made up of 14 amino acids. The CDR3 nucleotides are TGTGCCAGCAGGGAGGGACAGGGGGTTTATGGCTACACCTTC. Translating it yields CASREGQGVYGYTF.

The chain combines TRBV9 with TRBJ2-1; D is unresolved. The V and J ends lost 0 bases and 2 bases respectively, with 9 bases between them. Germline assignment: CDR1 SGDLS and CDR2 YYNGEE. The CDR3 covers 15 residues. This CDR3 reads CASSVVAAPYNEQFF. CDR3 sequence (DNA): TGTGCCAGCAGCGTAGTTGCGGCACCCTACAATGAGCAGTTCTTC. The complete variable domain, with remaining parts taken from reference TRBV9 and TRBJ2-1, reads DSGVTQTPKHLITATGQRVTLRCSPRSGDLSVYWYQQSLDQGLQFLIQYYNGEERAKGNILERFSAQQFPDLHSELNLSSLELGDSALYFCASSVVAAPYNEQFFGPGTRLTVL.

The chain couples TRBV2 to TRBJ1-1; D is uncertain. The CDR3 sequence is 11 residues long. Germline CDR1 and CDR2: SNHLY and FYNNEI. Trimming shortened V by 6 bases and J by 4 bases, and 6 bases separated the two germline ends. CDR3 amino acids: CASSPITEAFF. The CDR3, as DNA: TGTGCCAGCAGCCCTATCACTGAAGCTTTCTTT.

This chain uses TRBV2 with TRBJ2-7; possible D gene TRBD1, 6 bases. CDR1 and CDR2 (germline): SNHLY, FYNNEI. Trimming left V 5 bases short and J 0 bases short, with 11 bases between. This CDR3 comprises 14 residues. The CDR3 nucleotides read TGTGCCAGCAGTTGGCAGGGGATCTCCTACGAGCAGTACTTC. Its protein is CASSWQGISYEQYF.

The CDR3 DNA follows: TGTGCCAGCGACCGAGGCCGGTGGGCAGATACGCAGTATTTT. It is translated as CASDRGRWADTQYF. The V and J genes are TRBV7-9 and TRBJ2-3, with D unresolved. The CDR3 has 14 amino acids. Germline V gene data show CDR1 as SEHNR and CDR2 as FQNEAQ (reference sequence). Deletions cut 8 bases from V and 4 bases from J, with 16 bases between.

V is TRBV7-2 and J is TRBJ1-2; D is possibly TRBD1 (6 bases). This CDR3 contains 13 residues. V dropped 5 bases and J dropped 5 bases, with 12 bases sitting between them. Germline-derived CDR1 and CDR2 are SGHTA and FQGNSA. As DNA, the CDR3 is TGTGCCAGCAGCCACGTGGGGGCGTATGGCTACACCTTC. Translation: CASSHVGAYGYTF.

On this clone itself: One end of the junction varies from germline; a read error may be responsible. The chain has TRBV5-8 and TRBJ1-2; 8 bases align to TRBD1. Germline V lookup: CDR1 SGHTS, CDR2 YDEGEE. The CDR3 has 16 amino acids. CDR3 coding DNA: TGTGCCGGCAGTCCACGAGCAGGGGGCACTGCGGGAGGCTACACCTTC. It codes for CAGSPRAGGTAGGYTF.

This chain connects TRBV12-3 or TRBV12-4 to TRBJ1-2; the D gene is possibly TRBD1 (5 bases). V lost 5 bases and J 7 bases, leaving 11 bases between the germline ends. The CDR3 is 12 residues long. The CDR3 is CASSPGTSGYTF. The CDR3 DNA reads TGTGCCAGCAGTCCCGGGACTTCTGGCTACACCTTC.

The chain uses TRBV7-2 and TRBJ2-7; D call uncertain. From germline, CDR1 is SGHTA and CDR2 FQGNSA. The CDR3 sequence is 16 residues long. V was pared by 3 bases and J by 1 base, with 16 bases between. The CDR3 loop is CASSLAPLGSSYEQYF. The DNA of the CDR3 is TGTGCCAGCAGCTTGGCTCCCTTGGGCAGTTCCTACGAGCAGTACTTC.